This entry lists 27 T cell receptor beta chains sequenced from one sample in a study of blood T cell repertoires in COVID-19. The data were produced by immunoSEQ multiplex PCR, yet TCRdb's version contains in-frame clones alone and is incomplete. Of approximately 210,000 clones listed, around 90% are singletons. The material sequenced was PBMCs or T cells enriched from blood (not recorded which). These receptors originate from a man aged 25-45 years in a cohort exposed to, infected with or recovered from COVID-19 (not recorded which).

V and J are TRBV19 and TRBJ2-7, with a tentative D call TRBD1 (6 bases). The CDR3 spans 12 residues. The germline CDR1 and CDR2 sequences are LNHDA and SQIVND (reference sequence). The V gene lost 8 bases and the J gene lost 2 bases, with 10 bases spanning the gap. The CDR3 DNA reads as TGTGCCAGTGGGGCAGGGGCCTACGAGCAGTACTTC. It is translated as CASGAGAYEQYF.

The chain combines TRBV4-1 with TRBJ2-3, with 8 bases aligning to TRBD1. Germline V gene lookup returns CDR1 MGHRA and CDR2 YSYEKL. The CDR3 loop spans 13 amino acids. Unmatched junction bases numbered 4, after V lost 5 bases and J lost 6 bases. The CDR3 loop reads CASSVPGGDTQYF. CDR3 coding DNA: TGCGCCAGCAGCGTCCCAGGGGGCGATACGCAGTATTTT.

V usage is TRBV29-1 and J usage is TRBJ2-1, with 13 bases that match TRBD2. In germline, CDR1 is SQVTM, CDR2 ANQGSEA. V lost 7 bases, J lost 7 bases, and 13 bases stayed unmatched. This CDR3 is 16 amino acids long. For the CDR3, the DNA is TGCAGCGCCAAGGGACTAGCGGGATCTAAGAGGAATGAGCAGTTCTTC. Its translation: CSAKGLAGSKRNEQFF.

The V gene is TRBV2, the J gene TRBJ2-7, with no clear D. Germline CDR1 and CDR2: SNHLY and FYNNEI. The CDR3 is made up of 10 amino acids. Trimming took off 4 bases at V and 6 bases at J, with 4 bases between the two ends. In DNA form, the CDR3 reads TGTGCCAGCAGTGGCGCCGAGCAGTACTTC. As protein: CASSGAEQYF.

The CDR3 here is CASSPGLTSGRVNEQFF. CDR3 in DNA: TGCGCCAGCAGCCCCGGTTTAACTAGCGGGAGAGTTAATGAGCAGTTCTTC. The chain is built from TRBV5-1 and TRBJ2-1, with 11 bases lining up with TRBD2. Germline CDR1 SGHRS, CDR2 YFSETQ. V lost 4 bases to trimming and J lost 7 bases; unmatched junction nucleotides: 13. This CDR3 is built from 17 residues.

The gene calls are TRBV5-8 and TRBJ2-7; no firm D call. The CDR3 loop spans 14 amino acids. Trimming stripped 4 bases from V and 3 bases from J, with 14 bases between. Germline CDR1 and CDR2: SGHTS and YDEGEE. For the CDR3, the DNA is TGTGCCAGCAGCCCCCGGGTCCAATTCTACGAGCAGTACTTC. Translated, it gives CASSPRVQFYEQYF.

The chain joins TRBV28 to TRBJ2-7, with D tentatively TRBD1 (5 bases). V was pared by 7 bases and J by 1 base, with 14 bases between. Germline V gives CDR1 MDHEN, CDR2 SYDVKM. The CDR3 is 14 amino acids. This chain's CDR3 is CASMNAGPSYEQYF. CDR3 coding DNA: TGTGCCAGCATGAACGCAGGGCCTTCCTACGAGCAGTACTTC.

The chain combines TRBV24-1 with TRBJ1-2, with 9 bases matching TRBD1. Germline loops: CDR1 KGHDR, CDR2 SFDVKD. Germline trimming cut 7 bases from V and 2 bases from J; bases unmatched to any gene: 7. The CDR3 runs to 15 residues. CDR3 protein: CATSGGDRANYGYTF. CDR3 DNA: TGTGCCACCAGCGGCGGGGACAGGGCAAACTATGGCTACACCTTC.

This clone has only a few counts. This chain links TRBV4-2 with TRBJ2-2; possible D gene TRBD2, 6 bases. The CDR3 is made up of 15 amino acids. Trimming stripped 4 bases from V and 4 bases from J, with 13 bases between. CDR1 LGHNA and CDR2 YNFKEQ come from the germline V gene. The CDR3 DNA reads TGTGCCAGCAGCCCTCCCGGGAGATCCACCGGGGAGCTGTTTTTT. Its translation is CASSPPGRSTGELFF.

This clone was observed once. This sequence joins TRBV21-1 and TRBJ1-4; the DNA was not compared with TRBD1, the D call given in the table. TRBV21-1 counts as a pseudogene. The CDR3 runs 15 residues. As DNA, the CDR3 is TGTGCCAGCAGGGGTACCGACAGAGACCATGAAAAACTGTTTTTT. It specifies CASRGTDRDHEKLFF.

This clone was recorded a few times. V is TRBV12-3 or TRBV12-4 and J is TRBJ1-5; tentatively, D is TRBD1 (6 bases). This CDR3 comprises 13 residues. Trimming removed 6 bases at V and 8 bases at J, with 14 bases between. The chain's CDR3 is CASRPQGSEPQHF. The CDR3 DNA reads as TGTGCCAGCAGACCACAGGGTAGTGAGCCCCAGCATTTT.

The chain has TRBV6-1 and TRBJ2-7; D possibly corresponds to TRBD1 (6 bases). Germline CDR1 MNHNS, CDR2 SASEGT. The CDR3 has 15 amino acids. The V end was cut by 2 bases, the J end by 3 bases, with 14 bases between. CDR3 region: CASSEQWGRGYEQYF. In DNA, the CDR3 is TGTGCCAGCAGTGAACAATGGGGGCGCGGCTACGAGCAGTACTTC.

This CDR3 is CASSEYRVNSYTF. The CDR3 coding sequence is TGCGCCAGCAGTGAATACAGGGTTAACAGCTACACCTTC. The chain couples TRBV10-2 to TRBJ1-2; D may be TRBD1 (6 bases). The length of the CDR3 is 13 residues. Germline CDR1 and CDR2: WSHSY and SAAADI. The V end lost 3 bases, the J end lost 9 bases, and 14 bases lay between the germline ends.

The chain is built from TRBV2 and TRBJ2-3, with TRBD1 identical over 7 bases. This CDR3 comprises 13 residues. The J segment lost 5 bases and the V segment lost 3 bases, leaving 2 bases of the junction unmatched. Germline CDR1 is SNHLY and CDR2 is FYNNEI. The CDR3 protein is CASSDRTGDTQYF. The CDR3 DNA sequence: TGTGCCAGCAGTGACCGGACAGGAGATACGCAGTATTTT.

This chain links TRBV9 with TRBJ2-3, with 9 positions matching TRBD1. The CDR3 length is 15 residues. Trimming took 4 bases from V and 4 from J; bases not matched to a gene: 7. The germline V gene has CDR1 SGDLS and CDR2 YYNGEE. The CDR3 protein is CASSRGQGVADTQYF. CDR3 nucleotide sequence: TGTGCCAGCAGCAGGGGACAGGGAGTGGCAGATACGCAGTATTTT.

The V gene is TRBV28, the J gene TRBJ2-7, with no clear D. Looked up from germline, CDR1 is MDHEN and CDR2 is SYDVKM. The CDR3 is 14 amino acids. Trimming shortened V by 6 bases and J by 2 bases, and 14 bases separated the two germline ends. The CDR3 bases are TGTGCCAGCAGCCTCCCCCCCCCTCCCTACGAGCAGTACTTC. This translates into CASSLPPPPYEQYF.

V usage is TRBV7-9 and J usage is TRBJ2-7; TRBD1 matches at 9 bases. The CDR3 is 17 amino acids. Germline V lookup: CDR1 SEHNR, CDR2 FQNEAQ (reference sequence). Trimming at V came to 4 bases and at J to 3 bases, leaving 13 bases not matched to a gene. The CDR3 spells CASSSELLDRGVYEQYF. In DNA form, the CDR3 reads TGTGCCAGCAGCTCCGAACTACTGGACAGGGGAGTCTACGAGCAGTACTTC. The whole variable domain, filled in from reference TRBV7-9 and TRBJ2-7, reads DTGVSQNPRHKITKRGQNVTFRCDPISEHNRLYWYRQTLGQGPEFLTYFQNEAQLEKSRLLSDRFSAERPKGSFSTLEIQRTEQGDSAMYLCASSSELLDRGVYEQYFGPGTRLTVT.

This chain uses TRBV24-1 with TRBJ2-7, with 8 bases lining up with TRBD1. The CDR3 has 13 amino acids. V shed 1 base and J 7 bases; nucleotides not matched to a gene: 2. The germline gives CDR1 KGHDR, CDR2 SFDVKD. The CDR3 DNA reads TGTGCCACCAGTGATTTTACAGGGGGGGAGCAGTACTTC. Encoded protein: CATSDFTGGEQYF.

The gene calls are TRBV10-3 and TRBJ2-3, with 7 bases aligning to TRBD2. The J segment lost 9 bases and the V segment lost 6 bases, leaving 12 bases of the junction unmatched. The CDR3 extends over 14 amino acids. Germline V gene data show CDR1 as ENHRY and CDR2 as SYGVKD. The CDR3: CAIRQPLGGETQYF. The CDR3 DNA is TGTGCCATCAGACAACCCCTGGGGGGGGAGACGCAGTATTTT.

The chain combines TRBV20-1 with TRBJ2-7, with 7 nucleotides matching TRBD2. The CDR3 has 12 residues. CDR1 and CDR2 from the germline V gene are DFQATT and SNEGSKA (reference sequence). With 3 bases clipped from V and 6 bases from J, the junction kept 5 bases outside the gene matches. The CDR3 DNA reads TGCAGTGCTAGTAGCGGGCCCGTCGAGCAGTACTTC. Amino acids: CSASSGPVEQYF.

The chain links TRBV4-1 to TRBJ2-3, with D tentatively TRBD2 (6 bases). Germline V lookup: CDR1 MGHRA, CDR2 YSYEKL. With 3 bases removed from V and 4 bases from J, the gap between germline ends came to 20 bases. The CDR3 is 17 residues long. CDR3 in amino acids: CASSQGSGLEGADTQYF. The CDR3 bases are TGCGCCAGCAGCCAGGGGTCGGGACTGGAGGGCGCAGATACGCAGTATTTT.

The chain has TRBV5-1 and TRBJ1-3; D may be TRBD1 (6 bases). V lost 0 bases and J 2 bases, leaving 9 bases between the germline ends. The CDR3 contains 15 residues. CDR1 is SGHRS and CDR2 is YFSETQ in the germline V gene. CDR3 nucleotides: TGCGCCAGCAGCTTGGACAGGGCGGCTGGAAACACCATATATTTT. Residues: CASSLDRAAGNTIYF.

The rearrangement uses TRBV11-2 and TRBJ2-2; D is perhaps TRBD1 (6 bases). CDR1 and CDR2 from the germline V gene are SGHAT and FQNNGV. V gave up 4 bases and J gave up 4 bases, with 19 bases separating them. This CDR3 region has 17 residues. CDR3 sequence (DNA): TGTGCCAGCAGCTCGCTGGGGGCAAGAACAATCACCGGGGAGCTGTTTTTT. Its translation: CASSSLGARTITGELFF.

The chain employs TRBV15 and TRBJ1-1; tentatively, D is TRBD1 (5 bases). V lost 5 bases and J 4 bases, leaving 11 bases between the germline ends. Germline values: CDR1 LNHNV, CDR2 YYDKDF (reference sequence). The CDR3 is 13 amino acids. The CDR3 reads CATSGGGSTEAFF. CDR3 in DNA: TGTGCCACCAGCGGGGGGGGATCCACTGAAGCTTTCTTT. Full variable domain (rest looked up from reference TRBV15 and TRBJ1-1): DAMVIQNPRYQVTQFGKPVTLSCSQTLNHNVMYWYQQKSSQAPKLLFHYYDKDFNNEADTPDNFQSRRPNTSFCFLDIRSPGLGDTAMYLCATSGGGSTEAFFGQGTRLTVV.

In regard to this clone: One end of the junction fails to match germline, which may point to a read error. The chain links TRBV7-2 to TRBJ1-3, with D possibly matching TRBD1 (5 bases). This CDR3 region has 15 residues. Germline-derived CDR1 and CDR2 are SGHTA and FQGNSA. The CDR3 nucleotides read TGTGCCAGCCGCTTGGCGGGGGAGGCTGGAAACACCATATATTTT. This encodes CASRLAGEAGNTIYF.

A single count supports this clone. The CDR3 is CASRPGGTENTEAFF. The CDR3 coding sequence is TGTGCCAGCCGCCCGGGGGGGACAGAGAACACTGAAGCTTTCTTT. V gene TRBV7-2 combines with J gene TRBJ1-1; 7 bases agree with TRBD1. Trimming removed 8 bases from V and 1 base from J; junction bases left unmatched: 10. Germline values: CDR1 SGHTA, CDR2 FQGNSA. There are 15 residues in the CDR3.

V usage is TRBV28 and J usage is TRBJ2-7, with TRBD2 identical over 11 bases. Germline-derived CDR1 and CDR2 are MDHEN and SYDVKM. The CDR3 totals 15 residues. V gave up 5 bases and J gave up 4 bases; unmatched junction bases: 7. CDR3 DNA: TGTGCCAGCAGTCTTATTAGCGGGAGGGAGTACGAGCAGTACTTC. It encodes CASSLISGREYEQYF.